The 14 T cell receptor beta chains below were found in one sample sequenced in a study of control samples from healthy donors and cancer patients. This table comes from immunoSEQ multiplex PCR, and its TCRdb copy is limited to in-frame clones, with some not included. The sample has about 40,000 clones; 80% to 95% are singletons. Sequenced sample: blood. Receptors were obtained from a woman aged 50 to 60 in good health.

The chain is built from TRBV2 and TRBJ1-6; 10 positions agree with TRBD1. CDR3 size: 15 residues. CDR1 and CDR2 from the germline V gene are SNHLY and FYNNEI. The V segment lost 1 base and the J segment 6 bases; nucleotides outside the gene matches: 0. The CDR3 DNA sequence: TGTGCCAGCAGTGAAGGGGACAGGGGTAATTCACCCCTCCACTTT. Its translation: CASSEGDRGNSPLHF.

The chain couples TRBV5-1 to TRBJ1-1, with a weak D call TRBD1 (5 bases). V was shortened by 0 bases and J by 1 base, with 10 bases between the two germline ends. The CDR3 contains 15 residues. Germline CDR1 and CDR2: SGHRS and YFSETQ. This chain's CDR3 is CASSLDGRGNTEAFF. The CDR3 coding sequence is TGCGCCAGCAGCTTGGATGGAAGGGGGAACACTGAAGCTTTCTTT. Supplemented by reference TRBV5-1 and TRBJ1-1, the full variable domain reads KAGVTQTPRYLIKTRGQQVTLSCSPISGHRSVSWYQQTPGQGLQFLFEYFSETQRNKGNFPGRFSGRQFSNSRSEMNVSTLELGDSALYLCASSLDGRGNTEAFFGQGTRLTVV.

This rearrangement joins TRBV12-3 or TRBV12-4 to TRBJ1-1; no clear D gene. The CDR3 length is 13 residues. V lost 6 bases, J lost 0 bases, and 8 bases lay in between. The CDR3 loop reads CASSRLLNTEAFF. The CDR3 DNA reads TGTGCCAGCAGCCGGTTGTTGAACACTGAAGCTTTCTTT.

The rearrangement links TRBV4-2 to TRBJ1-1; D might be TRBD1 (6 bases). CDR1 and CDR2 (germline): LGHNA, YNFKEQ. The V end was cut by 4 bases, the J end by 1 base, with 10 bases between. The CDR3 has 14 amino acids. In DNA form, the CDR3 reads TGTGCCAGCAGCCCTTCGACAGGGAACACTGAAGCTTTCTTT. Translating it yields CASSPSTGNTEAFF.

The rearrangement joins TRBV4-3 to TRBJ1-2; 10 nucleotides align to TRBD1. V shed 0 bases and J 6 bases; nucleotides not matched to a gene: 4. The CDR3 extends over 15 amino acids. Germline-derived CDR1 and CDR2 are LGHNA and YSLEER. CDR3 sequence: CASSQDWGTGDGYTF. The CDR3 DNA reads as TGCGCCAGCAGCCAAGATTGGGGGACAGGGGATGGCTACACCTTC.

The chain combines TRBV28 with TRBJ1-5; no definite D call. Germline CDR1 is MDHEN and CDR2 is SYDVKM. CDR3 length equals 14 residues. Trimming left V 4 bases short and J 4 bases short, with 11 bases between. The CDR3 here is CASSSLRLNQPQHF. As DNA, the CDR3 is TGTGCCAGCAGTTCGCTACGGTTAAATCAGCCCCAGCATTTT.

This clone was seen only once. The chain uses TRBV5-1 and TRBJ1-2; D possibly corresponds to TRBD1 (6 bases). This CDR3 is 16 amino acids long. Trimming stripped 4 bases from V and 6 bases from J, with 22 bases between. The germline V gene encodes CDR1 SGHRS and CDR2 YFSETQ. The CDR3 is CASSLQGQSLLDGYTF. In DNA form, the CDR3 reads TGCGCCAGCAGCCTTCAAGGACAGTCCCTCCTCGATGGCTACACCTTC.

The gene calls are TRBV5-1 and TRBJ1-1; 8 bases match TRBD1. CDR3 length: 14 residues. The ends lost 1 base at V and 1 base at J; junction bases unmatched: 0. The germline V gene encodes CDR1 SGHRS and CDR2 YFSETQ. For the CDR3, the DNA is TGCGCCAGCAGCTTGCAGGGGGCGAACACTGAAGCTTTCTTT. This sequence encodes CASSLQGANTEAFF.

The chain recombines TRBV21-1 with TRBJ2-2; whether TRBD1, the table's D call, matches the DNA was not checked. TRBV21-1 corresponds to a pseudogene. The CDR3 is made up of 15 amino acids. The DNA of the CDR3 is TGTGCCAGCCACGACAGGACAGAAAACACCGGGGAGCTGTTTTTT. Amino acid sequence: CASHDRTENTGELFF.

This clone appeared a single time. V is TRBV15 and J is TRBJ2-1; D perhaps matches TRBD1 (5 bases). Germline CDR1 and CDR2: LNHNV and YYDKDF (reference sequence). This CDR3 has 12 amino acids. V lost 4 bases and J 9 bases, leaving 10 bases between the germline ends. In DNA form, the CDR3 reads TGTGCCACCAGCACGGATAGGGGTGAGCAGTTCTTC. Translation gives CATSTDRGEQFF. Filled out from reference TRBV15 and TRBJ2-1, the complete variable domain reads DAMVIQNPRYQVTQFGKPVTLSCSQTLNHNVMYWYQQKSSQAPKLLFHYYDKDFNNEADTPDNFQSRRPNTSFCFLDIRSPGLGDTAMYLCATSTDRGEQFFGPGTRLTVL.

The chain carries TRBV19 and TRBJ1-4; D uncertain. V shed 4 bases and J shed 8 bases, with 14 bases lying between them. This CDR3 contains 14 residues. Germline CDR1 LNHDA, CDR2 SQIVND (reference sequence). The chain's CDR3 is CASSTGRTFEKLFF. The CDR3 DNA is TGTGCCAGTAGTACGGGCAGGACCTTCGAAAAACTGTTTTTT.

CDR3: CASSSMEGGNQPQHF. The CDR3 DNA reads as TGTGCCAGCAGTTCCATGGAGGGGGGCAATCAGCCCCAGCATTTT. V and J are TRBV27 and TRBJ1-5; perhaps TRBD1 as D (6 bases). V shed 4 bases and J shed 2 bases, with 12 bases lying between them. The CDR3 has 15 residues. Germline CDR1 and CDR2: MNHEY and SMNVEV (reference sequence).

CDR3 bases: TGTGCCAGCAGTTTGAATGAAGGCTATGGCTACACCTTC. It is translated as CASSLNEGYGYTF. The chain couples TRBV12-3 or TRBV12-4 to TRBJ1-2, with no clear D. The V and J ends lost 3 bases and 4 bases respectively, with 9 bases between them. The CDR3 has 13 amino acids.

By share, this clone counts as large. The CDR3 nucleotides are TGTGCCAGCAGCCCCGGGAGCAGCTTTTACGAGCAGTACTTC. This translates into CASSPGSSFYEQYF. The V call is TRBV6-5, the J call TRBJ2-7; D perhaps matches TRBD2 (6 bases). Germline V gene sequence: CDR1 MNHEY, CDR2 SVGAGI. This CDR3 has 14 residues. Trimming took off 6 bases at V and 4 bases at J, with 16 bases between the two ends.